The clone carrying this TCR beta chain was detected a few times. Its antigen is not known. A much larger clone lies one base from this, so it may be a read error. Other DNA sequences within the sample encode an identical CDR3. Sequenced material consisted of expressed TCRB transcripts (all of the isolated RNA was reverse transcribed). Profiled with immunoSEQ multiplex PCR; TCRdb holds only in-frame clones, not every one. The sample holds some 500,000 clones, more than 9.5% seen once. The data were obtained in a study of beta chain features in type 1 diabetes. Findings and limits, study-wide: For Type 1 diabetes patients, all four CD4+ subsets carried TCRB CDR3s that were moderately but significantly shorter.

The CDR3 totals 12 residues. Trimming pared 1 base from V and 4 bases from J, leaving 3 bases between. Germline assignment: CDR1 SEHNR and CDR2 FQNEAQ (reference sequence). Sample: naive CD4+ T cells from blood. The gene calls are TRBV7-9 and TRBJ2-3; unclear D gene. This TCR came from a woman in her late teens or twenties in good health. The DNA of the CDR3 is TGTGCCAGCAGCTTAGTCTCAGATACGCAGTATTTT. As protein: CASSLVSDTQYF.